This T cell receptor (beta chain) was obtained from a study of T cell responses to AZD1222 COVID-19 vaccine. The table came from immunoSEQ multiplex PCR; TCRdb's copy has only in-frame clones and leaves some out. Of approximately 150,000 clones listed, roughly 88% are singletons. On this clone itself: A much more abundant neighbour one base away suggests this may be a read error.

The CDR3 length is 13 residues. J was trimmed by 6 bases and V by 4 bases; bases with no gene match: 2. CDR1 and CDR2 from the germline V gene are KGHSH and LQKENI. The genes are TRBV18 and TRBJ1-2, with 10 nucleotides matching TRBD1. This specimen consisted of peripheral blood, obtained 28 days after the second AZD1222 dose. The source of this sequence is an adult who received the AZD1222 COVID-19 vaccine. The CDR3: CASSHGTGDGYTF. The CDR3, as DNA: TGTGCCAGCTCACACGGGACAGGGGATGGCTACACCTTC. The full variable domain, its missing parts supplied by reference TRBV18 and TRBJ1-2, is NAGVMQNPRHLVRRRGQEARLRCSPMKGHSHVYWYRQLPEEGLKFMVYLQKENIIDESGMPKERFSAEFPKEGPSILRIQQVVRGDSAAYFCASSHGTGDGYTFGSGTRLTVV.